These 14 T cell receptor beta chains were sequenced from one sample in a study of CD8+CD57+ T cells in acquired aplastic anemia. For CDR3 and TCR beta VDJ profiling, genomic DNA was the template used. TCRdb re-called the reads through MiXCR, storing one row per CDR3 protein. The sample includes around 150,000 distinct CDR3 sequences, about 48% seen only once; the top ten take approximately 1.1%. Sequencing was done on a sample of sorted CD4+, CD8+, or CD8+CD57+ T cells (not recorded which) from PBMCs. The receptors originated from a human donor in good health.

At least ten counts were recorded for this clonotype. The rearrangement joins TRBV20-1 to TRBJ2-3; 10 nucleotides agree with TRBD2. V lost 3 bases and J lost 7; bases outside the gene matches: 7. Germline CDR1 is DFQATT and CDR2 is SNEGSKA (reference sequence). CDR3 length: 14 residues. CDR3 coding DNA: TGCAGTGCTAGGCAGCGGGAGGGTCAGAATACGCAGTATTTT. Translated, it gives CSARQREGQNTQYF.

The table lists this clonotype with a count of one. The rearrangement links TRBV10-3 to TRBJ2-5; TRBD1 aligns across 7 bases. J gave up 3 bases and V 10 bases, and 17 bases lay outside the gene matches. The CDR3 totals 16 residues. Germline loops: CDR1 ENHRY, CDR2 SYGVKD. CDR3 loop: CATNDHPGTAEETQYF. The CDR3 bases are TGTGCCACCAACGACCACCCCGGGACAGCTGAAGAGACCCAGTACTTC.

The rearrangement uses TRBV11-1 and TRBJ1-2, with 7 bases that match TRBD1. The CDR3 has 19 amino acids. Trimming at V came to 5 bases and at J to 4 bases, leaving 22 bases not matched to a gene. In germline, CDR1 is SGHAT, CDR2 FQDESV (reference sequence). In nucleotides, the CDR3 is TGTGCCAGCAGCCCTACTACCTCCCGCCGGGTGTGGGACAGCTATGGCTACACCTTC. Amino acid sequence: CASSPTTSRRVWDSYGYTF. Full variable domain (rest looked up from reference TRBV11-1 and TRBJ1-2): EAEVAQSPRYKITEKSQAVAFWCDPISGHATLYWYRQILGQGPELLVQFQDESVVDDSQLPKDRFSAERLKGVDSTLKIQPAELGDSAMYLCASSPTTSRRVWDSYGYTFGSGTRLTVV.

A note on this clonotype: At one end, the junction sequence differs from germline, possibly due to a read error. The gene calls are TRBV24-1 and TRBJ2-7; D possibly matches TRBD1 or TRBD2 (5 bases each). The CDR3 is 14 residues long. Germline assignment: CDR1 KGHDR and CDR2 SFDVKD. CDR3 loop: CATSDSGTAYERYF. In nucleotides, the CDR3 is TGTGCCACCAGTGATTCTGGGACGGCCTACGAGCGGTACTTC.

This clonotype was counted ten times or more. The chain links TRBV7-3 to TRBJ1-6; a weak D match, TRBD1 (6 bases). The CDR3 is 15 residues long. The germline V and J ends were trimmed by 4 bases and 10 bases, with 17 bases remaining between them. The germline gives CDR1 SGHTA, CDR2 FQGTGA. CDR3: CASSSMQGLGSPLHF. In DNA, the CDR3 is TGTGCCAGCAGCTCAATGCAGGGGTTGGGGTCACCCCTCCACTTT.

V usage is TRBV3-1 and J usage is TRBJ2-4; the D is unclear. The CDR3 has 16 residues. Germline assignment: CDR1 LGHDT and CDR2 YNNKEL (reference sequence). The V and J ends lost 0 bases and 2 bases respectively, with 11 bases between them. The CDR3 DNA is TGTGCCAGCAGCCAAGAAATAGTCGTTACCAAAAACATTCAGTACTTC. This gives the protein CASSQEIVVTKNIQYF.

This clonotype was detected many times. The chain recombines TRBV20-1 with TRBJ1-2, with unresolved D. The V gene lost 5 bases and the J gene lost 8 bases, with 9 bases spanning the gap. Germline CDR1 reads DFQATT; CDR2 reads SNEGSKA (reference sequence). This CDR3 spans 10 amino acids. The CDR3 DNA is TGCAGTGCTCCCCTTGGAGGCTACACCTTC. Its protein is CSAPLGGYTF.

This clonotype was counted at least ten times. The rearrangement joins TRBV10-3 to TRBJ2-3, with 7 bases aligning to TRBD1. V gave up 10 bases and J gave up 2 bases; unmatched junction bases: 6. The CDR3 length is 13 residues. Germline CDR1 ENHRY, CDR2 SYGVKD. The CDR3 sequence: CATQTGDTDTQYF. For the CDR3, the DNA is TGTGCCACCCAAACAGGGGACACAGATACGCAGTATTTT.

The chain links TRBV15 to TRBJ1-2; D is perhaps TRBD1 (5 bases). The CDR3 extends over 16 amino acids. The germline gives CDR1 LNHNV, CDR2 YYDKDF (reference sequence). Trimming left V 5 bases short and J 5 bases short, with 21 bases between. The CDR3 loop reads CATSPTGGVPTYGYTF. The CDR3 DNA follows: TGTGCCACCAGCCCCACAGGAGGGGTCCCCACTTATGGCTACACCTTC.

The sample holds many counts of this clonotype. The CDR3 coding sequence is TGTGCCAGCAGCCTGACCTGGACTAGCCCCACAGATACGCAGTATTTT. Its translation: CASSLTWTSPTDTQYF. The chain couples TRBV11-2 to TRBJ2-3, with 8 bases identical to TRBD2. The CDR3 is made up of 16 amino acids. The V gene's germline CDR1 is SGHAT and CDR2 FQNNGV. V trimming: 5 bases; J trimming: 2 bases; junction bases outside the gene matches: 9.

On this clonotype itself: This clone may be a read error of a much larger clone one base away. As DNA, the CDR3 is TGTGCCAGCACCAAGGACCCCTATAATTCACCCCTCCACTTT. It is translated as CASTKDPYNSPLHF. V is TRBV3-1 and J is TRBJ1-6; D is uncertain. The V gene's germline CDR1 is LGHDT and CDR2 YNNKEL (reference sequence). The CDR3 sequence is 14 residues long. Trimming removed 7 bases at V and 2 bases at J, with 9 bases between.

This clonotype occurred a few times. The J gene is TRBJ1-5, the V gene TRBV11-2, with 8 bases identical to TRBD1. The CDR3 contains 15 residues. The germline V gene encodes CDR1 SGHAT and CDR2 FQNNGV. The V segment lost 5 bases and the J segment 7 bases; nucleotides outside the gene matches: 10. The CDR3 spells CASSTQGEVGQPQHF. Written as DNA, the CDR3 is TGTGCCAGCAGCACACAGGGGGAGGTGGGACAGCCCCAGCATTTT. The full variable domain, with the rest looked up from reference TRBV11-2 and TRBJ1-5, is EAGVAQSPRYKIIEKRQSVAFWCNPISGHATLYWYQQILGQGPKLLIQFQNNGVVDDSQLPKDRFSAERLKGVDSTLKIQPAKLEDSAVYLCASSTQGEVGQPQHFGDGTRLSIL.

This clonotype has a handful of counts. The rearrangement uses TRBV28 and TRBJ2-5; D remains unclear. V lost 10 bases and J 5 bases, leaving 8 bases between the germline ends. The CDR3 is made up of 10 amino acids. Per the germline V gene, CDR1 is MDHEN and CDR2 is SYDVKM. Written as DNA, the CDR3 is TGTGCCACCGGTCGGGAGACCCAGTACTTC. Translated: CATGRETQYF. The full variable domain, its missing parts supplied by reference TRBV28 and TRBJ2-5, is DVKVTQSSRYLVKRTGEKVFLECVQDMDHENMFWYRQDPGLGLRLIYFSYDVKMKEKGDIPEGYSVSREKKERFSLILESASTNQTSMYLCATGRETQYFGPGTRLLVL.

This clonotype was recorded many times. The chain couples TRBV9 to TRBJ1-3; possibly TRBD1 for D (5 bases). The CDR3 totals 15 residues. Per germline, CDR1 SGDLS and CDR2 YYNGEE. Trimming shortened V by 3 bases and J by 0 bases, and 10 bases separated the two germline ends. CDR3 residues: CASSGGASSGNTIYF. The CDR3, as DNA: TGTGCCAGCAGCGGAGGGGCTTCCTCTGGAAACACCATATATTTT.